This T cell receptor beta chain is drawn from a study of blood T cell repertoires in COVID-19. Study as a whole: Sources were T cells, B-cell-depleted T cells, or PBMCs; the material itself was cDNA or gDNA.

The study recruited people aged roughly 18 to 95 years across 20 to 30 US areas. Researchers sorted participants into cohorts using their self-reported clinical history. Exposed enrollees had met someone with a PCR-confirmed or clinician-diagnosed COVID-19 case at some point within the 2 weeks before study entry. Germline CDR1 is LGHDT and CDR2 is YNNKEL (reference sequence). The CDR3 is 17 residues long. V lost 4 bases and J lost 1; bases outside the gene matches: 8. Data came from immunoSEQ multiplex PCR; TCRdb stores just in-frame clones and leaves some out. The repertoire consists of 350,000 to 400,000 clones, with 80% to 95% occurring once and the leading ten covering about 0.9%.

The V gene is TRBV3-1 (or the pseudogene TRBV3-2), the J gene TRBJ1-3, with TRBD1 matching 9 bases. Sample: PBMCs or T cells enriched from blood (not recorded which). This TCR was recovered from a woman aged 40 to 50 who had been exposed to COVID-19. The DNA for the CDR3 is TGTGCCAGCAGCCTGGGACAGGGATTACGGTCTGGAAACACCATATATTTT. Its translation: CASSLGQGLRSGNTIYF.